A selection of T cell receptor beta chains follows, all from one sample in a study of cytomegalovirus exposure and HLA in healthy donors. This table comes from immunoSEQ multiplex PCR, and its TCRdb copy is limited to in-frame clones, with some not included. The table shows over 55,000 clones, with 85% to 90% occurring only once. Sequencing was carried out using PBMCs. Receptor source: a woman in her twenties or thirties in good health and CMV-seropositive. Each CDR3 is given with its conserved first and last residue. The D gene is left open where the match is weak. Clone size, where shown, is once, few, many, or a class for clones that have expanded.

.	TRBV7-9	TRBJ1-1	.	TGTGCCAGCAGCAAAGCGACAGCCCCCACTGAAGCTTTCTTT	CASSKATAPTEAFF
TRBD2	TRBV6-4	TRBJ2-3	.	TGTGCCAGCAGGACTAGCGGGAGGTCCACAGATACGCAGTATTTT	CASRTSGRSTDTQYF
TRBD1	TRBV7-2	TRBJ2-5	.	TGTGCCAGCAGCGACAGGGGGGCAGAGACCCAGTACTTC	CASSDRGAETQYF
.	TRBV7-6	TRBJ2-7	.	TGTGCCAGCAGCGCCCGGGACAAATATTACGAGCAGTACTTC	CASSARDKYYEQYF
.	TRBV6-1	TRBJ2-5	.	TGTGCCAGCAGTGCCCAGGGAAAAGAGACCCAGTACTTC	CASSAQGKETQYF
.	TRBV2	TRBJ2-5	.	TGTGCCAGCCGGGACGTTAGCGGAGCGCAAGAGACCCAGTACTTC	CASRDVSGAQETQYF
TRBD1	TRBV5-1	TRBJ2-7	.	TGCGCCAGCAGCCGGGGACAGGCTGAGAGCGAGCAGTACTTC	CASSRGQAESEQYF
TRBD2	TRBV9	TRBJ2-5	.	TGTGCCAGCAGCGGCCTAGCGGGAGGAGTCGGAGAGACCCAGTACTTC	CASSGLAGGVGETQYF
TRBD1	TRBV10-3	TRBJ2-7	.	TGTGCCACTGGGGGCAGGGGGCCCGACGAGCAGTACTTC	CATGGRGPDEQYF
TRBD2	TRBV9	TRBJ2-1	.	TGTGCCAGCAGCGTGCGGGAGGGCCTATACAATGAGCAGTTCTTC	CASSVREGLYNEQFF
TRBD1	TRBV7-8	TRBJ1-2	few	TGTGCCAGCAGCTTGGAAAACAGGGGTGGCTACACCTTC	CASSLENRGGYTF
TRBD1	TRBV5-4	TRBJ1-1	.	TGTGCCAGCAGCTTGAAGCACAGGGGGACTGAAGCTTTCTTT	CASSLKHRGTEAFF
TRBD1	TRBV27	TRBJ2-7	.	TGTGCCAGCAGCCCCCAGGGACAGGGGGGGAAGCAGTACTTC	CASSPQGQGGKQYF
.	TRBV4-2	TRBJ2-7	few	TGTGCCAGCAGCCAAACAGTCGGGAACGAGCAGTACTTC	CASSQTVGNEQYF
TRBD1	TRBV27	TRBJ2-5	.	TGTGCCAGCAGTTCGGGACAGGGGGCGAAAGAGACCCAGTACTTC	CASSSGQGAKETQYF
TRBD2	TRBV4-1	TRBJ2-5	.	TGCGCCAGCAGCCAAGTCGGGACTAGCGGGTCTCGGGAGCAGTACTTC	CASSQVGTSGSREQYF
TRBD2	TRBV18	TRBJ2-1	.	TGTGCCAGCTCACCACCAACTAGCGGGGTGGGCAATGAGCAGTTCTTC	CASSPPTSGVGNEQFF
.	TRBV5-4	TRBJ2-4	.	TGTGCCAGCAGCCGGACACTAGCCAAAAACATTCAGTACTTC	CASSRTLAKNIQYF
.	TRBV28	TRBJ1-2	.	TGTGCCAGCAGTTTAGCAGGGGAGGGTGGCTATGGCTACACCTTC	CASSLAGEGGYGYTF
.	TRBV19	TRBJ2-3	.	TGTGCCAGCTCCGGGATTGTGGCTAGCACAGATACGCAGTATTTT	CASSGIVASTDTQYF
TRBD1	TRBV4-2	TRBJ2-7	.	TGTGCCAGCAGCCCCCGGGACAGGTCCTACGAGCAGTACTTC	CASSPRDRSYEQYF
.	TRBV30	TRBJ1-2	once	TGTGCCTGGAGTGTCGGGTCTAACTATGGCTACACCTTC	CAWSVGSNYGYTF
TRBD1	TRBV4-1	TRBJ2-4	.	TGCGCCAGCAGCCAAGAATGGGGGAACCAGGGGGACATTCAGTACTTC	CASSQEWGNQGDIQYF
TRBD1	TRBV7-6	TRBJ1-1	.	TGTGCCAGCAGCTTAGCTCAGGGGGCAGGTGTGGCTTTCTTT	CASSLAQGAGVAFF
TRBD1	TRBV25-1	TRBJ1-4	.	TGTGCCAGCAGTCCCCAGGGGGCAGCTAATGAAAAACTGTTTTTT	CASSPQGAANEKLFF
.	TRBV2	TRBJ2-3	.	TGTGCCAGCAGGGGGGGAGATGGAGATACGCAGTATTTT	CASRGGDGDTQYF
TRBD2	TRBV7-8	TRBJ2-2	.	TGTGCCAGCAGCTCGAGGACTAGTGCGAACACCGGGGAGCTGTTTTTT	CASSSRTSANTGELFF